The 4 T cell receptor beta chains below come from one sample, sequenced in a study of cytomegalovirus exposure and HLA in healthy donors. The PCR employed 60 Vbeta primers together with 13 Jbeta primers. The data were produced by immunoSEQ multiplex PCR, yet TCRdb's version contains in-frame clones alone and is incomplete. In total, the table holds about 110,000 clones. The sequenced sample consisted of PBMCs. These receptors were collected from a man aged 35 to 55 in good health and CMV-seropositive.

The CDR3 DNA sequence: TGTGCCAGCAGCTCCCGACAGGACCCCTACAATGAGCAGTTCTTC. Its protein product is CASSSRQDPYNEQFF. The chain combines TRBV7-9 with TRBJ2-1, with D maybe TRBD1 (6 bases). The V end lost 4 bases, the J end lost 2 bases, and 12 bases lay between the germline ends. CDR3 length: 15 amino acids. Germline V CDR1 and CDR2: SEHNR, FQNEAQ (reference sequence).

The chain combines TRBV29-1 with TRBJ2-3, with D possibly being TRBD2 (6 bases). The germline V and J ends were trimmed by 4 bases and 1 base, with 21 bases remaining between them. CDR3 length equals 17 residues. Germline V gives CDR1 SQVTM, CDR2 ANQGSEA. The CDR3 region has the DNA TGCAGCGTTGTCCCCCCGAGGACTACACGTGGCACAGATACGCAGTATTTT. The encoded protein is CSVVPPRTTRGTDTQYF.

The chain carries TRBV6-5 and TRBJ2-1; D possibly corresponds to TRBD2 (5 bases). Germline V lookup: CDR1 MNHEY, CDR2 SVGAGI. V was trimmed by 5 bases and J by 0 bases, leaving 11 bases between them. The CDR3 runs to 15 residues. DNA for the CDR3: TGTGCCAGCAGTACCATGGGGAGCTCCTACAATGAGCAGTTCTTC. Amino acids: CASSTMGSSYNEQFF.

The V call is TRBV6-5, the J call TRBJ2-7; 7 nucleotides line up with TRBD1. Losses at the gene ends were 4 bases for V and 5 bases for J; bases not matched to a gene: 14. CDR1 and CDR2 from the germline V gene are MNHEY and SVGAGI. This CDR3 region has 16 residues. CDR3 protein: CASSSHPGRGPNEQYF. The CDR3 nucleotides read TGTGCCAGCAGTTCACATCCGGGTAGGGGGCCGAACGAGCAGTACTTC.